Many counts were recorded for the clone carrying this T cell receptor (beta chain). Coverage ceases 3 residues before the CDR3 finishes, and the germline J gene fills in the end. This table comes from immunoSEQ multiplex PCR, and its TCRdb copy is limited to in-frame clones, with some not included. The repertoire consists of about 31,000 clones, none detected only once. The length of the CDR3 is 13 residues. Trimming pared 4 bases from V and 5 bases from J, leaving 12 bases between. Germline V CDR1 and CDR2: SGHTS, YDEGEE. The data originate from a study of T cell clonality in common variable immunodeficiency.

This receptor was taken from a person aged 18-69 years in good health. The chain employs TRBV5-8 and TRBJ1-1; weak D call: TRBD1 (6 bases). Sequenced input: peripheral blood mononuclear cells. CDR3 DNA, as far as it was read: TGTGCCAGCAGCCAAGTAAGGGGGACTGAA. Translation: CASSQVRGTE. Given in full, the CDR3 is CASSQVRGTEAFF.